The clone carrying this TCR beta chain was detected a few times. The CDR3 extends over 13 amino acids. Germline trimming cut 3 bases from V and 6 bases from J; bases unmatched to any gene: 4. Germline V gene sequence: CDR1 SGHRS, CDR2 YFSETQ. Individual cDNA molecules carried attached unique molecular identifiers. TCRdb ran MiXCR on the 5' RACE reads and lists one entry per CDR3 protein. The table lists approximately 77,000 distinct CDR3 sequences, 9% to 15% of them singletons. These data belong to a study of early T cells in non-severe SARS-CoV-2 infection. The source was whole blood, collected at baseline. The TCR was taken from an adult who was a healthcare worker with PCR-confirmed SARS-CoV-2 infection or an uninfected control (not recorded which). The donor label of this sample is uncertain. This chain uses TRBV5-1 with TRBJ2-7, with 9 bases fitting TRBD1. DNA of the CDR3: TGCGCCAGCAGCTGGGGGACAGGGTCCGAGCAGTACTTC. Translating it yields CASSWGTGSEQYF.